The 30 T cell receptor beta chains listed next were all sequenced from one sample in a study of CD8 T cells in Susac syndrome (dated by TCRdb to the late 2010s). Receptor libraries were prepared by the immunoSEQ multiplex PCR assay. RNA was extracted using the RNeasy kit, and roughly 0.5 to 1 ug of the RNA was reverse transcribed with random hexamers. TCRdb took the public reads, trimmed them with fastp at Q25, ran MiXCR for clone calling and kept in-frame beta chains. One record per CDR3 amino acid sequence lists the most common genes and DNA. The sample records a few hundred thousand distinct CDR3 sequences, around 95% of which are singletons. Around 0.099% of the sample lies in the top ten. Material for sequencing was CD4+ T cells from PBMCs. The receptors originated from a human donor with multiple sclerosis.

V and J are TRBV6-2 or TRBV6-3 and TRBJ1-2; D may be TRBD1 (5 bases). The CDR3 spans 12 residues. CDR1 and CDR2 from the germline V gene are MNHEY and SVGEGT. The V gene lost 2 bases and the J gene lost 6 bases, with 7 bases spanning the gap. CDR3 in DNA: TGTGCCAGCAGTTACGCAGGGAATGGCTACACCTTC. Translated: CASSYAGNGYTF.

The V call is TRBV28, the J call TRBJ2-3; D ambiguous. The CDR3 totals 12 residues. Germline assignment: CDR1 MDHEN and CDR2 SYDVKM. V was clipped by 11 bases and J by 1 base, with 10 bases between them. The CDR3 DNA reads as TGTGCCTCCAGAGGCGGCACAGATACGCAGTATTTT. This codes for CASRGGTDTQYF.

V usage is TRBV20-1 and J usage is TRBJ2-4; D tentatively fits TRBD1 or TRBD2 (5 bases each). Trimming pared 2 bases from V and 7 bases from J, leaving 9 bases between. This CDR3 contains 12 residues. Per germline, CDR1 DFQATT and CDR2 SNEGSKA (reference sequence). The CDR3 nucleotides are TGCAGTGCTAGACGGGGCGGGAACATTCAGTACTTC. Amino acid sequence: CSARRGGNIQYF.

The rearrangement joins TRBV12-3 or TRBV12-4 to TRBJ1-1; TRBD1 agrees at 7 bases. The V gene end was trimmed by 6 bases and the J gene end by 5 bases; junction bases not matched to a gene: 12. This CDR3 has 15 amino acids. The DNA for the CDR3 is TGTGCCAGCAGCCAAACACAGGGGAGAGGAACTGAAGCTTTCTTT. As protein: CASSQTQGRGTEAFF.

Only one count was recorded for this clonotype. The chain is built from TRBV30 and TRBJ1-5; TRBD1 is a possible D gene (6 bases). The V end lost 7 bases, the J end lost 0 bases, and 16 bases lay between the germline ends. The CDR3 is 15 amino acids. The V gene's germline CDR1 is GTSNPN and CDR2 SVGIG (reference sequence). CDR3 sequence (DNA): TGTGCCTATGAACCGGGACACAGTAGCAATCAGCCCCAGCATTTT. Protein product: CAYEPGHSSNQPQHF.

The genes are TRBV5-1 and TRBJ2-1; D may match TRBD1 or TRBD2 (6 bases each). Germline V gene sequence: CDR1 SGHRS, CDR2 YFSETQ. The CDR3 sequence is 15 residues long. Trimming removed 4 bases at V and 6 bases at J, with 17 bases between. CDR3 DNA: TGCGCCAGCAGCCCCGGGGGCGGAAGCCTCAATGAGCAGTTCTTC. Translation: CASSPGGGSLNEQFF.

This clonotype was seen a single time. This chain links TRBV29-1 with TRBJ2-3; D is ambiguous. This CDR3 is built from 12 residues. The V end was cut by 2 bases, the J end by 8 bases, with 11 bases between. Germline V gene data show CDR1 as SQVTM and CDR2 as ANQGSEA. The CDR3 loop is CSVENKMGTQYF. In DNA, the CDR3 is TGCAGCGTTGAAAACAAGATGGGTACGCAGTATTTT.

The chain employs TRBV20-1 and TRBJ1-5; D uncertain. V shed 6 bases and J shed 0 bases, with 18 bases lying between them. This CDR3 comprises 16 residues. Germline assignment: CDR1 DFQATT and CDR2 SNEGSKA (reference sequence). CDR3 DNA sequence: TGCAGTGCCTCACCCCTTGGTCACCCTAGCAATCAGCCCCAGCATTTT. Its protein product is CSASPLGHPSNQPQHF.

V is TRBV4-1 and J is TRBJ2-7; TRBD2 aligns across 8 bases. This CDR3 has 15 amino acids. V trimming: 6 bases; J trimming: 4 bases; junction bases outside the gene matches: 11. Germline V gives CDR1 MGHRA, CDR2 YSYEKL. CDR3 protein: CASRESLAEVYEQYF. The CDR3 nucleotides read TGCGCCAGCAGAGAGTCACTAGCGGAGGTATACGAGCAGTACTTC.

This clonotype appeared once. The chain has TRBV29-1 and TRBJ1-2; no reliable D call. Trimming removed 7 bases at V and 8 bases at J, with 17 bases between. The CDR3 runs 12 residues. Germline-derived CDR1 and CDR2 are SQVTM and ANQGSEA. In DNA form, the CDR3 reads TGCAGCGCCCGGACGGTGTCCTCCGGCTACACCTTC. Protein: CSARTVSSGYTF.

CDR3: CASSLTLGLAGGSSYEQYF. The CDR3 region has the DNA TGTGCCAGCAGTCTTACCCTGGGGCTAGCGGGAGGAAGCTCCTACGAGCAGTACTTC. The chain recombines TRBV12-3 or TRBV12-4 with TRBJ2-7, with 11 positions matching TRBD2. V was pared by 5 bases and J by 0 bases, with 15 bases of the junction left unmatched. CDR3 length equals 19 residues.

The gene calls are TRBV28 and TRBJ1-2; D gene ambiguous. The CDR3 runs 13 residues. Germline CDR1 MDHEN, CDR2 SYDVKM. The V gene lost 6 bases and the J gene lost 2 bases, with 10 bases spanning the gap. CDR3 sequence: CASRRPGNYGYTF. Written as DNA, the CDR3 is TGTGCCAGCAGAAGACCCGGGAACTATGGCTACACCTTC.

The genes are TRBV27 and TRBJ2-1, with 7 nucleotides matching TRBD1. Trimming removed 5 bases from V and 15 bases from J; junction bases left unmatched: 10. The CDR3 sequence is 12 residues long. The germline V gene has CDR1 MNHEY and CDR2 SMNVEV (reference sequence). As DNA, the CDR3 is TGTGCCAGCAGTCTAGTAACAGGGGATCGGTTCTTC. Translating it yields CASSLVTGDRFF.

The gene calls are TRBV15 and TRBJ1-2, with D unclear. The CDR3 runs 15 residues. Germline lookup yields CDR1 LNHNV and CDR2 YYDKDF (reference sequence). Trimming removed 3 bases from V and 4 bases from J, with 15 bases in between. The CDR3 loop is CATSRAGEAFYGYTF. Here the CDR3 DNA reads TGTGCCACCAGCAGGGCGGGTGAAGCCTTCTATGGCTACACCTTC. Drawing the rest from reference TRBV15 and TRBJ1-2, the complete variable domain is DAMVIQNPRYQVTQFGKPVTLSCSQTLNHNVMYWYQQKSSQAPKLLFHYYDKDFNNEADTPDNFQSRRPNTSFCFLDIRSPGLGDTAMYLCATSRAGEAFYGYTFGSGTRLTVV.

CDR3 DNA sequence: TGTGCCACCAGGACTAGCGGGAGGGCTGATGAGCAGTTCTTC. It translates to CATRTSGRADEQFF. The chain is built from TRBV15 and TRBJ2-1; 14 bases match TRBD2. The CDR3 is 14 residues long. V gave up 6 bases and J gave up 8 bases; unmatched junction bases: 3. Germline CDR1 is LNHNV and CDR2 is YYDKDF (reference sequence). The entire variable domain, with the rest obtained from reference TRBV15 and TRBJ2-1, is as follows: DAMVIQNPRYQVTQFGKPVTLSCSQTLNHNVMYWYQQKSSQAPKLLFHYYDKDFNNEADTPDNFQSRRPNTSFCFLDIRSPGLGDTAMYLCATRTSGRADEQFFGPGTRLTVL.

The chain uses TRBV29-1 and TRBJ2-5; 8 nucleotides match TRBD2. Per the germline V gene, CDR1 is SQVTM and CDR2 is ANQGSEA. J lost 5 bases, V lost 7 bases, and 6 bases had no gene match. CDR3 size: 12 residues. Here the CDR3 reads CSGGLAGETQYF. The CDR3 coding sequence is TGCAGCGGAGGACTAGCCGGGGAGACCCAGTACTTC. Supplemented by reference TRBV29-1 and TRBJ2-5, the full variable domain reads SAVISQKPSRDICQRGTSLTIQCQVDSQVTMMFWYRQQPGQSLTLIATANQGSEATYESGFVIDKFPISRPNLTFSTLTVSNMSPEDSSIYLCSGGLAGETQYFGPGTRLLVL.

The chain combines TRBV30 with TRBJ2-7; D is tentatively TRBD1 or TRBD2 (5 bases each). The V end lost 5 bases, the J end lost 2 bases, and 19 bases lay between the germline ends. The CDR3 is 15 amino acids. Germline assignment: CDR1 GTSNPN and CDR2 SVGIG (reference sequence). CDR3 bases: TGTGCCTGGTCGGGACGTGTCGGCAGCACCTACGAGCAGTACTTC. Translating gives CAWSGRVGSTYEQYF.

V is TRBV12-3 or TRBV12-4 and J is TRBJ1-2, with D possibly being TRBD1 (5 bases). Trimming removed 4 bases from V and 5 bases from J, with 20 bases in between. The CDR3 has 16 amino acids. The CDR3 sequence is CASSWGRDKWRYGYTF. The CDR3 region has the DNA TGTGCCAGCAGTTGGGGCAGGGATAAGTGGCGGTATGGCTACACCTTC.

The chain employs TRBV12-3 or TRBV12-4 and TRBJ1-1, with D possibly matching TRBD1 (6 bases). CDR3 length: 13 amino acids. V was shortened by 2 bases and J by 9 bases, with 13 bases between the two germline ends. The CDR3, as DNA: TGTGCCAGCAGTTTAAGTTCGGGACACCAAGCTTTCTTT. Its translation: CASSLSSGHQAFF.

The V gene is TRBV12-3 or TRBV12-4, the J gene TRBJ2-1; D call uncertain. This CDR3 region has 13 residues. Trimming removed 6 bases from V and 9 bases from J, with 15 bases in between. CDR3 amino acids: CASSPPRHREQFF. The CDR3 coding sequence is TGTGCCAGCAGCCCTCCGAGGCATCGTGAGCAGTTCTTC.

This clonotype appeared a few times. The chain combines TRBV29-1 with TRBJ1-1; a weak D match, TRBD1 (6 bases). Germline V lookup: CDR1 SQVTM, CDR2 ANQGSEA. The CDR3 runs to 11 residues. The V end was cut by 4 bases, the J end by 5 bases, with 8 bases between. The CDR3 reads CSVVRGTEAFF. The CDR3 bases are TGCAGCGTTGTTAGGGGGACTGAAGCTTTCTTT.

This chain uses TRBV30 with TRBJ1-1; the D is unclear. The CDR3 is 12 amino acids. V was cut by 2 bases and J by 6 bases, with 10 bases left in between. The germline gives CDR1 GTSNPN, CDR2 SVGIG (reference sequence). CDR3 sequence (DNA): TGTGCCTGGAGTCAACCCCAGGCTGAAGCTTTCTTT. It is translated as CAWSQPQAEAFF.

The V gene is TRBV20-1, the J gene TRBJ1-3; D possibly corresponds to TRBD1 (6 bases). Trimming shortened V by 1 base and J by 1 base, and 14 bases separated the two germline ends. This CDR3 region has 16 residues. Germline CDR1 DFQATT, CDR2 SNEGSKA (reference sequence). The CDR3 nucleotides are TGCAGTGCTAGAGTGGGGGGGCAGAAGTCTGGAAACACCATATATTTT. This sequence encodes CSARVGGQKSGNTIYF.

The V gene is TRBV19, the J gene TRBJ1-2; no firm D call. This CDR3 spans 15 amino acids. V was trimmed by 4 bases and J by 8 bases, leaving 20 bases between them. Germline loops: CDR1 LNHDA, CDR2 SQIVND (reference sequence). The CDR3 spells CASSRGDPRGRGYTF. CDR3 DNA sequence: TGTGCCAGTAGTAGGGGAGACCCGAGAGGTCGCGGCTACACCTTC.

The chain recombines TRBV19 with TRBJ1-5; D not certain. Germline CDR1 is LNHDA and CDR2 is SQIVND (reference sequence). Trimming stripped 8 bases from V and 1 base from J, with 18 bases between. CDR3 size: 16 residues. DNA of the CDR3: TGTGCCAGTTCACAAAGTGGGCCTTGGAGCAATCAGCCCCAGCATTTT. Protein product: CASSQSGPWSNQPQHF.

The gene calls are TRBV4-2 and TRBJ1-1, with D uncertain. The germline V gene has CDR1 LGHNA and CDR2 YNFKEQ. Trimming shortened V by 5 bases and J by 1 base, and 8 bases separated the two germline ends. The CDR3 sequence is 13 residues long. CDR3 sequence reads: CASSRRPNTEAFF. In DNA, the CDR3 is TGTGCCAGCAGCAGACGACCGAACACTGAAGCTTTCTTT.

J is TRBJ2-1 and V is TRBV18; D might be TRBD2 (5 bases). Germline V gives CDR1 KGHSH, CDR2 LQKENI. There are 15 residues in the CDR3. The V end was cut by 2 bases, the J end by 5 bases, with 13 bases between. The CDR3 DNA is TGTGCCAGCTCACCATCGGGTAGCGCCCACAATGAGCAGTTCTTC. This translates into CASSPSGSAHNEQFF.

The gene calls are TRBV3-1 and TRBJ1-6; a weak D match, TRBD1 (5 bases). CDR1 is LGHDT and CDR2 is YNNKEL in the germline V gene (reference sequence). The CDR3 is made up of 14 amino acids. Trimming took off 3 bases at V and 7 bases at J, with 10 bases between the two ends. CDR3 loop: CASSQTAGNSPLHF. CDR3 sequence (DNA): TGTGCCAGCAGCCAGACAGCTGGCAATTCACCCCTCCACTTT.

The chain's CDR3 is CASSVARLAGEQYF. CDR3 DNA sequence: TGTGCCAGTAGTGTTGCGAGACTAGCGGGCGAGCAGTACTTC. The V gene is TRBV19, the J gene TRBJ2-7; 10 bases are shared with TRBD2. Germline CDR1 reads LNHDA; CDR2 reads SQIVND (reference sequence). This CDR3 comprises 14 residues. Germline trimming cut 5 bases from V and 6 bases from J; bases unmatched to any gene: 7.

This clonotype appeared a few times. This sequence joins TRBV30 and TRBJ1-1; D is ambiguous. CDR1 is GTSNPN, CDR2 SVGIG, per germline (reference sequence). CDR3 length: 13 residues. V was trimmed by 0 bases and J by 1 base, leaving 6 bases between them. The CDR3 protein is CAWSVGTNTEAFF. DNA of the CDR3: TGTGCCTGGAGTGTAGGCACGAACACTGAAGCTTTCTTT.